The subject of this entry is one T cell receptor (beta chain). In Seattle, patients joined the study during active infection and were tracked longitudinally. In the original workflow: Using reference gene primer amplification, nucleated cell counts were estimated. Repertoires were generated with immunoSEQ multiplex PCR, while TCRdb's copy carries only in-frame clones and drops some. D and trimming come from the DNA, and the V and J calls and clone size come from that table. The sample yields about 370,000 clones, more than 80% seen once. This sample is part of a study of blood T cell repertoires in COVID-19. About the research overall: Sources were T cells, B-cell-depleted T cells, or PBMCs; the material itself was cDNA or gDNA.

The sample taken for sequencing was peripheral blood. The receptor was derived from a woman younger than 45 with COVID-19, enrolled during active disease.

CDR3 in amino acids: CASSLAGQGRYNEQFF. The CDR3, as DNA: TGTGCCAGCAGCTTAGCGGGCCAGGGCCGCTACAATGAGCAGTTCTTC. J is TRBJ2-1 and V is TRBV7-8; D possibly corresponds to TRBD1 (5 bases). Germline V CDR1 and CDR2: SGHVS, FQNEAQ. The CDR3 consists of 16 residues. V lost 0 bases to trimming and J lost 3 bases, with 12 bases between them.